The 18 T cell receptor beta chains reported below all come from one sample, sequenced in a study of T cells in Graves' hyperthyroidism and ophthalmopathy. Amplification of TCR beta CDR3 regions was performed using RNA transcripts as template. The study used the HTBI primer set for a first-round RT-PCR of the TCR CDR3. Using its own MiXCR run on the multiplex PCR reads, TCRdb lists one record per CDR3 protein. The sample lists some 650,000 distinct CDR3 sequences, around 16% seen once, with roughly 3.5% in the top ten. The sample consisted of blood. These receptors all stem from a woman aged 40 to 50 with Graves' ophthalmopathy.

In regard to this clonotype: A clone one base away is much larger, so this may be a read error. The V call is TRBV20-1, the J call TRBJ2-7; maybe TRBD2 (5 bases). The CDR3 has 14 amino acids. Germline CDR1 reads DFQATT; CDR2 reads SNEGSKA (reference sequence). V was cut by 0 bases and J by 9 bases, with 18 bases left in between. DNA of the CDR3: TGCAGTGCTAGAGATGAAGAGGGCTCGGACGGGCAGTACTTC. This translates into CSARDEEGSDGQYF.

This clonotype was seen repeatedly, ten times or more. The V call is TRBV28, the J call TRBJ1-2, with a possible D match to TRBD1 (5 bases). V was clipped by 3 bases and J by 8 bases, with 25 bases between them. The CDR3 sequence is 17 residues long. Per the germline V gene, CDR1 is MDHEN and CDR2 is SYDVKM. The CDR3 DNA reads as TGTGCCAGCAGTTTGAATCCTAGATTCCCTGACAGTTACGGCTACACCTTC. This gives the protein CASSLNPRFPDSYGYTF.

V and J are TRBV28 and TRBJ1-1, with 7 bases that match TRBD1. Germline loops: CDR1 MDHEN, CDR2 SYDVKM. V shed 5 bases, J shed 7 bases, and the junction held 7 bases outside the gene matches. There are 13 residues in the CDR3. Here the CDR3 DNA reads TGTGCCAGCAGTCCATCGGACAGGTTTGAAGCTTTCTTT. Protein product: CASSPSDRFEAFF. Filled out from reference TRBV28 and TRBJ1-1, the complete variable domain reads DVKVTQSSRYLVKRTGEKVFLECVQDMDHENMFWYRQDPGLGLRLIYFSYDVKMKEKGDIPEGYSVSREKKERFSLILESASTNQTSMYLCASSPSDRFEAFFGQGTRLTVV.

Notes on this clonotype: A junction boundary mismatches the germline segment, possibly from a read error. The chain carries TRBV18 and TRBJ2-2, with D possibly TRBD1 on 6 matching bases. The CDR3 contains 14 residues. Germline V CDR1 and CDR2: KGHSH, LQKENI. The DNA for the CDR3 is TGTGCCAGCTCCCGCGGACAGAACGCCGGGGAGCTGTTTTTT. It is translated as CASSRGQNAGELFF.

Remarks on this clonotype: This may come from a read error, since a much larger clone is one base off. The rearrangement joins TRBV30 to TRBJ2-3; D unresolved. The CDR3 has 14 amino acids. Trimming pared 1 base from V and 0 bases from J, leaving 8 bases between. Germline values: CDR1 GTSNPN, CDR2 SVGIG (reference sequence). The CDR3 here is CAWSAGGSTDTQYF. The CDR3 nucleotides are TGTGCCTGGAGTGCAGGTGGTAGCACAGATACGCAGTATTTT. Filled out from reference TRBV30 and TRBJ2-3, the complete variable domain reads SQTIHQWPATLVQPVGSPLSLECTVEGTSNPNLYWYRQAAGRGLQLLFYSVGIGQISSEVPQNLSASRPQDRQFILSSKKLLLSDSGFYLCAWSAGGSTDTQYFGPGTRLTVL.

Only one count was recorded for this clonotype. The rearrangement links TRBV19 to TRBJ1-2; D might be TRBD1 (5 bases). The germline V gene encodes CDR1 LNHDA and CDR2 SQIVND (reference sequence). Trimming cost V 3 bases and J 7 bases, with 21 bases left between them. The CDR3 runs 16 residues. CDR3 loop: CASSMEGPLGATGYTF. CDR3 bases: TGTGCCAGTAGTATGGAGGGACCTCTAGGAGCTACTGGCTACACCTTC.

This clonotype was found many times. The genes are TRBV20-1 and TRBJ2-1; 7 nucleotides match TRBD2. The CDR3 has 15 residues. Unmatched junction bases numbered 13, after V lost 6 bases and J lost 5 bases. Looked up from germline, CDR1 is DFQATT and CDR2 is SNEGSKA (reference sequence). Here the CDR3 DNA reads TGCAGTGCCAAGTCCGAGGGAGGGCCGGACAATGAGCAGTTCTTC. It yields the protein CSAKSEGGPDNEQFF.

The table lists this clonotype with many counts. J is TRBJ1-1 and V is TRBV18; a possible D gene is TRBD1 (5 bases). Trimming stripped 2 bases from V and 3 bases from J, with 10 bases between. Germline V gene sequence: CDR1 KGHSH, CDR2 LQKENI. The CDR3 has 14 amino acids. CDR3 sequence reads: CASSPNEQDTEAFF. DNA for the CDR3: TGTGCCAGCTCACCAAACGAACAGGACACTGAAGCTTTCTTT.

Many counts were recorded for this clonotype. The chain uses TRBV20-1 and TRBJ2-1; D uncertain. Between the trimmed V and J ends, which lost 0 bases and 6 bases, there was a span of 21 bases. The germline gives CDR1 DFQATT, CDR2 SNEGSKA (reference sequence). CDR3 length: 17 residues. CDR3 nucleotide sequence: TGCAGTGCTAGAGACCCGGTGCGGAGTCCGAGGCTCAATGAGCAGTTCTTC. As protein: CSARDPVRSPRLNEQFF.

This clonotype was detected many times. V gene TRBV27 combines with J gene TRBJ1-5; unclear D gene. CDR3 length: 13 amino acids. The germline V and J ends were trimmed by 3 bases and 7 bases, with 10 bases remaining between them. Germline V CDR1 and CDR2: MNHEY, SMNVEV (reference sequence). The CDR3 nucleotides read TGTGCCAGCAGTTTGGGCCTCGGGCAGCCCCAGCATTTT. It yields the protein CASSLGLGQPQHF.

This clonotype was detected ten times or more. The chain is built from TRBV28 and TRBJ2-1; 9 nucleotides agree with TRBD2. Germline loops: CDR1 MDHEN, CDR2 SYDVKM. V lost 3 bases, J lost 4 bases, and 7 bases stayed unmatched. The CDR3 is 16 amino acids. CDR3 in amino acids: CASSFQTSGVYNEQFF. The CDR3, as DNA: TGTGCCAGCAGTTTCCAGACTAGCGGAGTATACAATGAGCAGTTCTTC.

The rearrangement links TRBV7-9 to TRBJ1-1; D uncertain. Germline V CDR1 and CDR2: SEHNR, FQNEAQ (reference sequence). Deletions cut 5 bases from V and 2 bases from J, with 18 bases between. The CDR3 consists of 16 residues. CDR3 coding DNA: TGTGCCAGCAGCCCCCGGACCTTTAGGATTAACACTGAAGCTTTCTTT. It yields the protein CASSPRTFRINTEAFF.

This clonotype has a count of ten or more. The chain recombines TRBV3-1 with TRBJ2-2; D not resolved. CDR1 is LGHDT, CDR2 YNNKEL, per germline (reference sequence). The V gene lost 7 bases and the J gene lost 4 bases, with 13 bases spanning the gap. This CDR3 spans 14 amino acids. Here the CDR3 reads CASNLGFGTGELFF. The CDR3 DNA sequence: TGTGCCAGCAACCTCGGGTTTGGCACCGGGGAGCTGTTTTTT.

V and J are TRBV4-2 and TRBJ2-2; 8 bases are shared with TRBD1. Germline V lookup: CDR1 LGHNA, CDR2 YNFKEQ. This CDR3 spans 17 amino acids. J gave up 6 bases and V 3 bases, and 12 bases lay outside the gene matches. The CDR3 spells CASSHGQGTVLPGELFF. The DNA for the CDR3 is TGTGCCAGCAGCCACGGACAGGGAACCGTTTTACCCGGGGAGCTGTTTTTT.

The chain couples TRBV10-3 to TRBJ2-1, with a weak D call TRBD2 (5 bases). Trimming cost V 2 bases and J 3 bases, with 17 bases left between them. The CDR3 is made up of 17 amino acids. The germline gives CDR1 ENHRY, CDR2 SYGVKD. The CDR3 region has the DNA TGTGCCATCAGTGAGACCAGCCCCGGGATTCTCTACAATGAGCAGTTCTTC. It is translated as CAISETSPGILYNEQFF.

Concerning this clonotype: A read error may explain this, as a much larger clone is one base away. This chain connects TRBV7-9 to TRBJ2-7, with no clear D. V lost 5 bases, J lost 4 bases, and 18 bases lay in between. The germline V gene has CDR1 SEHNR and CDR2 FQNEAQ (reference sequence). CDR3 length: 15 residues. This CDR3 is CASSRKGLHHYEQYF. As DNA, the CDR3 is TGTGCCAGCAGCCGAAAGGGTCTTCATCATTACGAGCAGTACTTC.

This clonotype has a count of ten or more. This chain joins TRBV11-2 and TRBJ2-1; 8 bases align to TRBD2. The CDR3 consists of 16 residues. The V gene's germline CDR1 is SGHAT and CDR2 FQNNGV. V lost 4 bases and J lost 7; bases outside the gene matches: 12. The CDR3 loop is CASSSLRGAPGNEQFF. The CDR3, as DNA: TGTGCCAGCAGCTCCCTGCGGGGGGCCCCTGGGAATGAGCAGTTCTTC.

The J gene is TRBJ2-7, the V gene TRBV30, with 15 bases matching TRBD2. The CDR3 loop spans 20 amino acids. Germline V gene data show CDR1 as GTSNPN and CDR2 as SVGIG (reference sequence). The V gene end was trimmed by 5 bases and the J gene end by 2 bases; junction bases not matched to a gene: 19. The CDR3 DNA sequence: TGTGCCTGGTCGACTGGGGGACTAGCGGGAGGCCCCCACAGGGCCTACGAGCAGTACTTC. Its protein product is CAWSTGGLAGGPHRAYEQYF. The full variable domain, with the rest looked up from reference TRBV30 and TRBJ2-7, is SQTIHQWPATLVQPVGSPLSLECTVEGTSNPNLYWYRQAAGRGLQLLFYSVGIGQISSEVPQNLSASRPQDRQFILSSKKLLLSDSGFYLCAWSTGGLAGGPHRAYEQYFGPGTRLTVT.